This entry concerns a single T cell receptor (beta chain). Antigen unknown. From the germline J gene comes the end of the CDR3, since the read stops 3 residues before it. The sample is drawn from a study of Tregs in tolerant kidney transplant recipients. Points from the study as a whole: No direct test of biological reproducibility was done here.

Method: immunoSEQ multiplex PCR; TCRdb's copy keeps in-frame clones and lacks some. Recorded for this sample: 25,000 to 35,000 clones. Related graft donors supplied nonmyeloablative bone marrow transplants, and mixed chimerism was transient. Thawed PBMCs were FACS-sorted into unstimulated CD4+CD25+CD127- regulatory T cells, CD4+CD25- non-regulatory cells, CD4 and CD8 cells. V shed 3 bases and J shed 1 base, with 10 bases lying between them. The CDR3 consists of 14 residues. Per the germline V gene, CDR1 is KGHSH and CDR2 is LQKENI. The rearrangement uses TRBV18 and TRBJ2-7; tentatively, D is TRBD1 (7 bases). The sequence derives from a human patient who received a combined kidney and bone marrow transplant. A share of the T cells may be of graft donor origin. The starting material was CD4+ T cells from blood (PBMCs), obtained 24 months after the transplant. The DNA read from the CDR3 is TGTGCCAGCTCACCGCGGGACAGTTCCTACGAG. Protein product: CASSPRDSSYE. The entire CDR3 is CASSPRDSSYEQYF.